The T cell receptor (beta chain) under discussion was sequenced for a study of cytomegalovirus exposure and HLA in healthy donors. General study findings and limits: In an earlier analysis, productive rearrangement rates for most beta V segments clustered near 87% or 30%. TCR beta chain V- and J-gene trimming was linked, in a later analysis, to a missense variant in DCLRE1C. The number of N-insertions in an Asian-associated ancestry cluster was reportedly below the 666-donor mean in a later analysis.

The V gene lost 5 bases and the J gene lost 7 bases, with 18 bases spanning the gap. CDR1 SGHTA and CDR2 FQGNSA come from the germline V gene. The CDR3 is 14 residues long. Comments on this clone: Its target is not known.

The PCR made use of 60 Vbeta and 13 Jbeta primers. Generated by immunoSEQ multiplex PCR, the TCRdb table keeps only in-frame clones and is missing some. In the table there are approximately 97,000 clones, 73% of which are singletons. J is TRBJ2-7 and V is TRBV7-2, with D possibly TRBD2 on 5 matching bases. The sequenced sample was PBMCs. The sequence was collected from a man aged 40-49 years in good health and CMV-seronegative. CDR3 loop: CASSTRAGWEEQYF. For the CDR3, the DNA is TGTGCCAGCAGCACGAGGGCCGGCTGGGAAGAGCAGTACTTC.